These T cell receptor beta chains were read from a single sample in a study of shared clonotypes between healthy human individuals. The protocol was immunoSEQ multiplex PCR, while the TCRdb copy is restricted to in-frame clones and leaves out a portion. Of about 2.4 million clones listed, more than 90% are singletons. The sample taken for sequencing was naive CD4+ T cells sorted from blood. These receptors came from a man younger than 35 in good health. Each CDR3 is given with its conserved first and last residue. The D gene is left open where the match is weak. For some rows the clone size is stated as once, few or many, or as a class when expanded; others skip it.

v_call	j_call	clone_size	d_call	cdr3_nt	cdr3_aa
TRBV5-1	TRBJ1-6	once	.	TGCGCCAGCAGCTCCCAAACAGGGATTGATTCACCCCTCCACTTT	CASSSQTGIDSPLHF
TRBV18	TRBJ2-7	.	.	TGTGCCAGCTCGTCGACGGTGTCTAGCGACGAGCAGTACTTC	CASSSTVSSDEQYF
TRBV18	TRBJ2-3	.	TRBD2	TGTGCCAGCTCACCACTTCCTAGCGGGGGGGTAACAGATACGCAGTATTTT	CASSPLPSGGVTDTQYF
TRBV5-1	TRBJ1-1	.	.	TGCGCCAGCAGCTTTACAGGAGGGCGAACTGAAGCTTTCTTT	CASSFTGGRTEAFF
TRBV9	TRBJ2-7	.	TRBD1	TGTGCCAGCAGCGTAGGAGGGACAGGGAATTCCTACGAGCAGTACTTC	CASSVGGTGNSYEQYF
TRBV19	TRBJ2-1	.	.	TGTGCCAGTAGTATAGGGCCGCCATCCCTCTCCTACAATGAGCAGTTCTTC	CASSIGPPSLSYNEQFF
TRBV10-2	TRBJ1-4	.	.	TGCGCCAGCAGTGCGACAGTCGCAACTAATGAAAAACTGTTTTTT	CASSATVATNEKLFF
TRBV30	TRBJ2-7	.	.	TGTGCCTGGAGCCCGGAGGGGGTTCAGCAGTACTTC	CAWSPEGVQQYF
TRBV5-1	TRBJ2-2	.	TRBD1	TGCGCCAGCAGCTTGTTGGACAGGGATAACGGGGAGCTGTTTTTT	CASSLLDRDNGELFF
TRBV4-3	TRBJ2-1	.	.	TGCGCCAGCAGCCCGACCTTTGAGGTACATGAGCAGTTCTTC	CASSPTFEVHEQFF
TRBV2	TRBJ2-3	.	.	TGTGCCAGCAGTGAAGCCAGGGGCACAGATACGCAGTATTTT	CASSEARGTDTQYF
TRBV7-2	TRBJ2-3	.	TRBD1	TGTGCCAGCAGCTTTCCGACAGGGCTGACGCAGTATTTT	CASSFPTGLTQYF
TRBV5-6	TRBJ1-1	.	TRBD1	TGTGCCAGCAGCGTAGGAGACAGGGGGCCCACTGAAGCTTTCTTT	CASSVGDRGPTEAFF
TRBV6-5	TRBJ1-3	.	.	TGTGCCAGCAGTACCCGGATTGACTCTGGAAACACCATATATTTT	CASSTRIDSGNTIYF
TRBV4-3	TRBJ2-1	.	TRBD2	TGCGCCAGCAGCCAGGGGATTATAGCGGGAGCCTACAATGAGCAGTTCTTC	CASSQGIIAGAYNEQFF
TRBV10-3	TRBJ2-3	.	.	TGTGCCATCAGCCCGGGGGGCACAGATACGCAGTATTTT	CAISPGGTDTQYF
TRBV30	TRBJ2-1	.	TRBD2	TGTGCCTGGAGGCCGGGGGGTGAGCAGTTCTTC	CAWRPGGEQFF
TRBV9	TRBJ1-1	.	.	TGTGCCAGCAGCGTATCGGGGGGCGTGGAGGCTTTCTTT	CASSVSGGVEAFF
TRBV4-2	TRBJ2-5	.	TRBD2	TGTGCCAGCAGCCGACTGCCTCAACGGGGGCTAGCGGGGGGCAAAGAATTCCAAGAGACCCAGTACTTC	CASSRLPQRGLAGGKEFQETQYF
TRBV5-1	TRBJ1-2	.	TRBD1	TGCGCCAGCAGCTCGGACAGGGGGCAAGTCTATGGCTACACCTTC	CASSSDRGQVYGYTF
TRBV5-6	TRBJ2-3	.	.	TGTGCCAGCAGACCATGGGGCCGACTACTCGATTATACGCAGTATTTT	CASRPWGRLLDYTQYF
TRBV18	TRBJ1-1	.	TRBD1	TGTGCCAGCTCCCAGACAGGGGGGAACACTGAAGCTTTCTTT	CASSQTGGNTEAFF
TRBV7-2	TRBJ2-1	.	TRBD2	TGTGCCAGCAGCTTAGCTATGTCTAGCGGGAACTATGAGCAGTTCTTC	CASSLAMSSGNYEQFF